This paragraph covers one TCR beta chain sequence. The assay was immunoSEQ multiplex PCR, and TCRdb's table has in-frame clones only and misses some. The data hold hundreds of thousands of clones, with approximately 97% observed a single time. The data originate from a study of shared clonotypes between healthy human individuals. Overall study context: Per donor, CD8 memory used one plate, CD8 naive used two, CD4 memory used three and CD4 naive used three.

Terminally differentiated effector memory CD45RA+ cells were excluded by CCR7 positive selection of CD45RO-negative cells. The CDR3 totals 18 residues. Germline V gene sequence: CDR1 MNHEY, CDR2 SMNVEV (reference sequence). V was shortened by 5 bases and J by 0 bases, with 21 bases between the two germline ends. The receptor comes from a man aged 25-40 years in good health. The specimen sequenced was naive CD8+ T cells sorted from blood. This chain connects TRBV27 to TRBJ2-3; D ambiguous. CDR3 amino acids: CASSPPIIGPSSTDTQYF. The CDR3 nucleotides read TGTGCCAGCAGTCCCCCGATTATAGGTCCCTCTAGCACAGATACGCAGTATTTT.